These T cell receptor beta chains were read from a single sample in a study of blood T cell repertoires in COVID-19. The assay was immunoSEQ multiplex PCR, and TCRdb's table has in-frame clones only and misses some. This table has 410,000 or so clones, around 91% appearing once. The sequenced material came from peripheral blood. These receptors all come from a woman in her thirties or forties with COVID-19, enrolled during active disease. CDR3s include the opening cysteine and the closing phenylalanine or tryptophan. Each record gives: J gene, D gene, clone size, V gene, CDR3 protein, CDR3 DNA. A D gene is named only where the DNA matches it firmly. Rows may omit the clone size; those that give it use once, few, many or a size class.

j_gene: TRBJ2-7; d_gene: -; abundance: -; v_gene: TRBV30; CDR3aa: CAWRDAGRIYEQYF; CDR3nt: TGTGCCTGGAGAGACGCGGGACGGATTTACGAGCAGTACTTC
j_gene: TRBJ1-1; d_gene: -; abundance: -; v_gene: TRBV27; CDR3aa: CASSLRRQEAEAFF; CDR3nt: TGTGCCAGCAGTTTAAGACGACAGGAGGCTGAAGCTTTCTTT
j_gene: TRBJ1-1; d_gene: -; abundance: -; v_gene: TRBV4-1; CDR3aa: CASSQVQATTEAFF; CDR3nt: TGCGCCAGCAGCCAAGTACAGGCGACCACTGAAGCTTTCTTT
j_gene: TRBJ2-7; d_gene: -; abundance: -; v_gene: TRBV29-1; CDR3aa: CSVEVGGEILREQYF; CDR3nt: TGCAGCGTTGAAGTCGGCGGGGAGATATTACGAGAGCAGTACTTC
j_gene: TRBJ1-5; d_gene: -; abundance: once; v_gene: TRBV27; CDR3aa: CASTLNRDPNQPQHF; CDR3nt: TGTGCCAGCACCCTAAACAGGGACCCAAATCAGCCCCAGCATTTT
j_gene: TRBJ1-1; d_gene: -; abundance: -; v_gene: TRBV2; CDR3aa: CATQQGFSTTEAFF; CDR3nt: TGTGCCACCCAACAGGGTTTTTCAACCACTGAAGCTTTCTTT
j_gene: TRBJ2-3; d_gene: -; abundance: once; v_gene: TRBV28; CDR3aa: CASSFGQTSTDTQYF; CDR3nt: TGTGCCAGCAGTTTTGGACAGACTAGCACAGATACGCAGTATTTT
j_gene: TRBJ1-1; d_gene: -; abundance: once; v_gene: TRBV7-8; CDR3aa: CASSVDRTEAFF; CDR3nt: TGTGCCAGCAGCGTCGACAGAACTGAAGCTTTCTTT
j_gene: TRBJ2-3; d_gene: TRBD2; abundance: -; v_gene: TRBV7-2; CDR3aa: CASSSTSGRAVDTQYF; CDR3nt: TGTGCCAGCAGCTCAACTAGCGGGAGGGCTGTAGATACGCAGTATTTT
j_gene: TRBJ1-2; d_gene: TRBD1; abundance: -; v_gene: TRBV7-2; CDR3aa: CASSSRQGPAFGYTF; CDR3nt: TGTGCCAGCAGCTCCCGACAGGGCCCGGCTTTCGGCTACACCTTC
j_gene: TRBJ2-1; d_gene: TRBD2; abundance: -; v_gene: TRBV19; CDR3aa: CASSIETSGRSRVYNEQFF; CDR3nt: TGTGCCAGTAGTATAGAAACTAGCGGGAGATCCCGGGTCTACAATGAGCAGTTCTTC
j_gene: TRBJ2-7; d_gene: -; abundance: -; v_gene: TRBV27; CDR3aa: CASSSTTGNEQYF; CDR3nt: TGTGCCAGCAGTTCCACGACTGGAAACGAGCAGTACTTC
j_gene: TRBJ1-2; d_gene: -; abundance: -; v_gene: TRBV27; CDR3aa: CASNLRGYTF; CDR3nt: TGTGCCAGCAACCTCAGAGGCTACACCTTC
j_gene: TRBJ2-7; d_gene: TRBD2; abundance: -; v_gene: TRBV24-1; CDR3aa: CATGLAGGSAHSYEQYF; CDR3nt: TGTGCCACCGGACTAGCGGGGGGCTCCGCGCACTCCTACGAGCAGTACTTC
j_gene: TRBJ1-5; d_gene: TRBD1; abundance: -; v_gene: TRBV7-6; CDR3aa: CASSSYRGGAGNQPQHF; CDR3nt: TGTGCCAGCAGCTCTTACAGAGGGGGCGCCGGCAATCAGCCCCAGCATTTT
j_gene: TRBJ1-2; d_gene: -; abundance: -; v_gene: TRBV4-3; CDR3aa: CASSQGQNYGYTF; CDR3nt: TGCGCCAGCAGCCAAGGACAGAACTATGGCTACACCTTC
j_gene: TRBJ1-3; d_gene: -; abundance: -; v_gene: TRBV5-1; CDR3aa: CASSLGGFGNTIYF; CDR3nt: TGCGCCAGCAGCTTGGGGGGCTTTGGAAACACCATATATTTT
j_gene: TRBJ1-1; d_gene: TRBD1; abundance: -; v_gene: TRBV19; CDR3aa: CASTLSGTGRSYDTEAFF; CDR3nt: TGTGCCAGTACCCTATCCGGGACAGGGAGATCTTACGACACTGAAGCTTTCTTT
j_gene: TRBJ2-3; d_gene: TRBD1; abundance: -; v_gene: TRBV27; CDR3aa: CASSITTGSTDTQYF; CDR3nt: TGTGCCAGCAGTATCACGACAGGGAGCACAGATACGCAGTATTTT
j_gene: TRBJ1-2; d_gene: TRBD1; abundance: -; v_gene: TRBV10-3; CDR3aa: CAISESKGQGLDGYTF; CDR3nt: TGTGCCATCAGTGAGTCGAAGGGACAGGGCTTGGATGGCTACACCTTC